The entry below describes one TCR beta chain. The antigen it binds to is not known. Base qualities were left out, and no much larger clone turns up one base away. This entry comes from a study of cytomegalovirus exposure and HLA in healthy donors (dated by TCRdb to 2015 to 2018). Background on the whole study: According to an earlier analysis of around 600 of the donors, about 190 million T cells yielded 95 million to 140 million unique TCR beta sequences and roughly 280 Gb of sequence data. Class I and class II HLA loci were covered by the typing at four-digit resolution. An early release that covered 500 to 800 HLA-typed donors contained approximately 290 gigabases of sequencing data and 80 million or so unique TCR sequences. An earlier analysis of 587 of the donors used high-throughput TCR beta sequencing to judge whether each TCR beta V gene segment behaved as functional or pseudogenic. Alongside the repertoire data, information on donor age, sex, ethnicity and CMV serostatus was compiled. The study combined high-throughput TCR immunosequencing, statistical association of individual TCRs with disease status, and machine learning to predict cytomegalovirus infection status. Every repertoire in the discovery cohort had been generated on one and the same sequencing platform. Rather than using new phenotypic data, the later analysis identified candidate immune exposures from TCR beta sequences and from how often those sequences occurred across donors. The study was designed to test whether signatures of past pathogen exposure could be identified by cataloging public T cell receptors. Typing coverage differed by locus: A, B, C, DRB1 and DQB1 were typed in about 629-640 donors, DQA1 in roughly 500, DPA1 in 600 to 610, and DPB1 in approximately 450. A later genetic analysis took genome-wide SNP genotypes for about 55% of the 666 donors and used that subset as a discovery cohort. Using immunosequencing, the study profiled T cell repertoires from fewer than 700 subjects and related those repertoires to cytomegalovirus serostatus. Along with the roughly 670-subject first cohort, a separate validation cohort of over a hundred different subjects was used. Because of strong linkage in the cohort, roughly 5 DR-DQ haplotypes were treated as single units for association and clustering. A later analysis re-examined previously published TCR beta repertoires from more than 650 donors and added high-resolution HLA genotyping to investigate patterns of TCR occurrence. Across 398 genotyped donors of the cohort, an average of about 250,000 unique TCR beta nucleotide sequences per donor were sequenced, and around 20% of those sequences were non-productive. Of the 398 genotyped donors, 65% to 90% were placed in the genetic ancestry cluster associated with self-reported Caucasian donors.

CDR1 is given as SGHRS and CDR2 as YFSETQ, both from the germline V gene. V lost 2 bases and J lost 0 bases; the stretch between them is 5 bases long. There are 14 amino acids in the CDR3, from cysteine to phenylalanine inclusive. The kept DNA is CDR3 alone, 42 bases in frame from the first base. General study outcomes and caveats: A later analysis reported that several top co-occurrence clusters appeared linked to parvovirus B19, influenza, CMV and Epstein-Barr virus. Compared with the roughly 720-donor mean, donors in an Asian-associated ancestry cluster had fewer N-insertions in productive TCRs, according to a later genetic analysis. The cohort was sequenced for TCR beta chains only, and without alpha or paired-chain data the features that could be detected were limited. Correlated functional status among segregating V segments might be attributable to linkage disequilibrium, but an unknown experimental factor could not be ruled out. Most TCR sequences were seen in very few donors, while some public TCRs were found in many individuals. Some IMGT-functional V segments, including TRBV6-2 and TRBV6-3, could not be distinguished by the 87-base-pair reads and were therefore excluded. It was suggested by the authors that the approach could potentially be generalized to other disease states and immunological phenotypes. A later analysis found that most CMV-associated TCR beta chains appeared HLA-restricted, with HLA associations seemingly driven largely by CMV exposure. An earlier analysis of approximately 540 of the donors showed that most TCR beta V segments appeared in productive rearrangements either about 90% or about 30% of the time, which broadly matched IMGT annotations. A later analysis associated 16,951 TCR beta sequences with specific HLA alleles at a false discovery rate of 0.05. Cytomegalovirus status was reported to be diagnosed by the classifier with high specificity and sensitivity in both the original and validation cohorts. Because counts were too low, roughly 16 rarely observed V segments, including chromosome 9 orphons, were excluded from the earlier analysis of roughly 580 of the donors. A later analysis found that HLA-associated TCR beta chains were more clonally expanded and had lower generation probabilities than equally common non-associated chains. In vitro tests confirmed that a few of the cytomegalovirus-associated TCR beta chains recognize cytomegalovirus antigens. A later genetic analysis associated a missense DCLRE1C variant with V-gene and J-gene trimming of TCR beta chains, and an independent cohort replicated the association. In a later analysis, TCR association rates were found to vary across HLA loci, with the most associated TCRs seen for DRB1 alleles and the fewest for HLA-C alleles. A further reported finding was that TCR beta sequences accurately predicted the HLA-A and HLA-B alleles for most subjects in the first cohort. A total of 150 to 200 TCR beta chains were listed by the study as associated with cytomegalovirus. HLA typing was unavailable for some donors at each locus, so association tests used only the typed subset. Sequencing depth was assumed to be roughly uniform across donors in the presence/absence analyses, though that assumption may not hold. The sequencing pipeline was judged likely to have produced a cluster of highly shared sequence variants as a technical artifact. The only immune exposure information available for the cohort was CMV serostatus. Assigning TCR associations to individual alleles was difficult when HLA alleles, especially DR and DQ, strongly co-occurred.

In total, approximately 690 healthy bone marrow donors made up the cohort. All cohort members were sampled while nominally healthy, although unrecorded immune exposures were likely present. The donor was CMV seropositive and was included in the group of around 300 seropositive cohort members. A peripheral blood sample was provided by each donor, and peripheral blood mononuclear cells were used for TCR beta sequencing. The Qiagen DNeasy Blood Extraction Kit was used to extract genomic DNA from the blood cell samples. Library preparation was by the immunoSEQ multiplex PCR assay. A mixture of 60 forward primers for TCR Vbeta segments and 13 reverse primers for TCR Jbeta segments was used in the multiplex PCR. Amplification of the CDR3 region of rearranged TCR beta genes was performed with a multiplex PCR assay on genomic DNA. Amplified TCR beta libraries were sequenced as 87-base-pair reads on the Illumina HiSeq System. On the authors' methods: Across the 640 or so repertoires, a later analysis counted tens of millions of unique TCR beta chains, roughly 11 million of which were shared by at least two donors. A nearest-neighbor algorithm error-corrected the raw reads and collapsed the reads into unique sequences, merging closely related sequences to remove PCR and sequencing errors. To assign V, D and J gene segments, CDR3 sequences were aligned to IMGT reference sequences. For a sequence to be retained, at least a six-nucleotide match to both a V gene segment and a J gene segment was required. Rearrangements were classified as productive when the CDR3 lacked stop codons and remained in frame with V and J, and all other rearrangements were classified as non-productive. CDR3 was defined by IMGT convention, running from the second conserved V-encoded cysteine to the conserved J-encoded phenylalanine. In an earlier analysis of 500 to 650 of the donors, sequences lacking an unambiguous match to a single V gene segment were excluded. In an earlier analysis of some 590 of the donors, V segments were called functional above 56.7% productive rearrangements and were called segregating when the between-donor standard deviation exceeded 5%. A statistical classification framework was built to diagnose cytomegalovirus status from the catalog of TCR beta chain sequences. In a later analysis, TCR nucleotide sequences were compared against IMGT/GENE-DB human TR gene sequences so that V and J genes could be assigned. A later analysis assigned CDR3 sequences and most-parsimonious VDJ recombination scenarios with the TCRdist pipeline. In a later analysis, each TCR beta chain was defined by its CDR3 amino acid sequence together with its V-gene family, and reads without a unique V-gene family were excluded. To address suspected cross-contamination and a sequencing artifact, a later analysis removed 550 to 750 highly shared, low-generation-probability nucleotide sequences. In a later analysis, a clonal expansion index was calculated for each public chain from normalized within-repertoire ranks of inferred template counts. In a later analysis, generation probabilities were computed using a VDJ recombination model fitted to out-of-frame rearrangements, and the results were checked against IGoR. In a later analysis, TCR-TCR, TCR-HLA and TCR-CMV co-occurrence was scored with hypergeometric tests, and a repertoire-size bias correction was applied to TCR pairs. In a later analysis, false discovery rates were estimated by permuting HLA or CMV assignments 20 times. In a later analysis, co-occurring TCRs were grouped with DBSCAN, and TCRdist sequence similarity was added when clustering was performed within HLA-allele-positive subsets. For co-occurrence clustering, repertoires with fewer than 30,000 or more than 120,000 public chains were excluded, along with about five repertoires with anomalous nucleotide sharing. In its TCRdb copy, this immuneACCESS table keeps in-frame sequences only and misses some clones. Where compared with another copy, unresolved V genes explain less than half of these, and the others have no known cause. V, J and clone size derive from that table, while D and trimming were established from the DNA sequence. This sample holds some 150,000 clones; around three quarters were observed only once. Jointly, the top ten make up 6.7% of the sample.

This chain joins TRBV5-1 to TRBJ2-2; no confident D gene assignment can be made. The receptor's source is a woman aged 40 to 50 in good health and CMV-seropositive. What was sequenced was PBMCs. CDR3 loop: CASSFPSNTGELFF. The DNA sequence reads TGCGCCAGCAGCTTTCCTTCGAACACCGGGGAGCTGTTTTTT.